One T cell receptor beta chain is described in this entry. Libraries were prepared by immunoSEQ multiplex PCR; TCRdb keeps only in-frame clonotypes and omits some of them. Found here are 90,000 to 130,000 clones, around 90% of them singletons; the top ten hold roughly 1.4%. This sample stems from a study of T cell changes during pregnancy in multiple sclerosis. V gave up 2 bases and J gave up 4 bases, with 17 bases separating them. Germline V gene sequence: CDR1 KGHSH, CDR2 LQKENI. CDR3 length equals 16 residues. Sequenced here: peripheral blood, sampled in the third trimester of pregnancy. The TCR was taken from a female donor with multiple sclerosis, enrolled in a pregnancy study. The rearrangement links TRBV18 to TRBJ1-2; tentative D call: TRBD1 (6 bases). The CDR3 loop reads CASSPAQGRVGYGYTF. The CDR3 coding sequence is TGTGCCAGCTCACCAGCCCAGGGGAGAGTCGGCTATGGCTACACCTTC.